This TCR beta chain was recorded in a study of blood T cell repertoires in COVID-19. The CDR3 contains 12 residues. Trimming shortened V by 5 bases and J by 7 bases, and 8 bases separated the two germline ends. Germline CDR1 and CDR2: KGHSH and LQKENI. The protocol was immunoSEQ multiplex PCR, while the TCRdb copy is restricted to in-frame clones and leaves out a portion. This sample has about 170,000 clones, with around 81% found just once. The chain has TRBV18 and TRBJ2-2; weak D call: TRBD2 (5 bases). This TCR derives from a woman older than 75 with COVID-19, enrolled during active disease. The sequenced sample consisted of peripheral blood. This CDR3 is CASSSGGGELFF. The DNA for the CDR3 is TGTGCCAGCTCAAGTGGAGGCGGGGAGCTGTTTTTT.